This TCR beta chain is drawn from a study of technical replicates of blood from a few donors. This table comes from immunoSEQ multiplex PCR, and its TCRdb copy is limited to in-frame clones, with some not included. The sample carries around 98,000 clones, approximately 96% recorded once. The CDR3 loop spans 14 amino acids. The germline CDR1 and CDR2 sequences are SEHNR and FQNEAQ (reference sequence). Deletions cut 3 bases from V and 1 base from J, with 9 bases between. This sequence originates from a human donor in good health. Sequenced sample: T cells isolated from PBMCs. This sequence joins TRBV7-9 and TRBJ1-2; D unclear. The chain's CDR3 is CASSFGGFNYGYTF. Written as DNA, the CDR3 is TGTGCCAGCAGCTTCGGAGGTTTTAACTATGGCTACACCTTC.